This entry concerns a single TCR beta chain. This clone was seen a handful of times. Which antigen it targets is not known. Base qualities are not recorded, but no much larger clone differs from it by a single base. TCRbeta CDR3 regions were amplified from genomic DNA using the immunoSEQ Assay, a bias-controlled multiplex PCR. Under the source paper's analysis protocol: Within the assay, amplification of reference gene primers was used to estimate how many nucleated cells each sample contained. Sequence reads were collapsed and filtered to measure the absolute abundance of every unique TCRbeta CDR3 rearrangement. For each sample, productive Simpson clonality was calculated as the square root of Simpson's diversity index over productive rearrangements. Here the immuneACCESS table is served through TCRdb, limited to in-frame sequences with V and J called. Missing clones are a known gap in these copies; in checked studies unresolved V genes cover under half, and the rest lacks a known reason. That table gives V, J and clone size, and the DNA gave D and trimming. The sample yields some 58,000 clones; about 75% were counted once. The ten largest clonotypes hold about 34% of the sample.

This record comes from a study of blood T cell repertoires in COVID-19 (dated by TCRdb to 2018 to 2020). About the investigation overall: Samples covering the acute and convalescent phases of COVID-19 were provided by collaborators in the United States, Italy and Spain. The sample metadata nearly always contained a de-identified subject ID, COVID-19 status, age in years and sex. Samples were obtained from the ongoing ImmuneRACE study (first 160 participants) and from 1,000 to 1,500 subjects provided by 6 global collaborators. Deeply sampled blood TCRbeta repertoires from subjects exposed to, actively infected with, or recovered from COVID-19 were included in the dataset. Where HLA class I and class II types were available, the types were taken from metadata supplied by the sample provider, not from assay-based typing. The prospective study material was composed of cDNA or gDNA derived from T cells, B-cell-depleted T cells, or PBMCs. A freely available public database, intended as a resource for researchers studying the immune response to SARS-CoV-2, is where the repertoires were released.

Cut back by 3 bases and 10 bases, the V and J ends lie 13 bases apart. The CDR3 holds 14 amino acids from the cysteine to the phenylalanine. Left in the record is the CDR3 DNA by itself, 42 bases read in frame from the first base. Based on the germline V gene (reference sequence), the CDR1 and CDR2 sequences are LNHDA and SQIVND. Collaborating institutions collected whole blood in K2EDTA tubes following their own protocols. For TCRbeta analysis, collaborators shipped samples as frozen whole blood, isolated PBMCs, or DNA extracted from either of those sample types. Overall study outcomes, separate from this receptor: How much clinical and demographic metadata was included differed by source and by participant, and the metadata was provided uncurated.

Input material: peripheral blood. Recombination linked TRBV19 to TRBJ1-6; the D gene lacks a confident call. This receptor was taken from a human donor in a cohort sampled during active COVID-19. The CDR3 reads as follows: CASSILGSGSPLHF. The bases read TGTGCCAGTAGTATTTTGGGGAGCGGATCACCCCTCCACTTT.